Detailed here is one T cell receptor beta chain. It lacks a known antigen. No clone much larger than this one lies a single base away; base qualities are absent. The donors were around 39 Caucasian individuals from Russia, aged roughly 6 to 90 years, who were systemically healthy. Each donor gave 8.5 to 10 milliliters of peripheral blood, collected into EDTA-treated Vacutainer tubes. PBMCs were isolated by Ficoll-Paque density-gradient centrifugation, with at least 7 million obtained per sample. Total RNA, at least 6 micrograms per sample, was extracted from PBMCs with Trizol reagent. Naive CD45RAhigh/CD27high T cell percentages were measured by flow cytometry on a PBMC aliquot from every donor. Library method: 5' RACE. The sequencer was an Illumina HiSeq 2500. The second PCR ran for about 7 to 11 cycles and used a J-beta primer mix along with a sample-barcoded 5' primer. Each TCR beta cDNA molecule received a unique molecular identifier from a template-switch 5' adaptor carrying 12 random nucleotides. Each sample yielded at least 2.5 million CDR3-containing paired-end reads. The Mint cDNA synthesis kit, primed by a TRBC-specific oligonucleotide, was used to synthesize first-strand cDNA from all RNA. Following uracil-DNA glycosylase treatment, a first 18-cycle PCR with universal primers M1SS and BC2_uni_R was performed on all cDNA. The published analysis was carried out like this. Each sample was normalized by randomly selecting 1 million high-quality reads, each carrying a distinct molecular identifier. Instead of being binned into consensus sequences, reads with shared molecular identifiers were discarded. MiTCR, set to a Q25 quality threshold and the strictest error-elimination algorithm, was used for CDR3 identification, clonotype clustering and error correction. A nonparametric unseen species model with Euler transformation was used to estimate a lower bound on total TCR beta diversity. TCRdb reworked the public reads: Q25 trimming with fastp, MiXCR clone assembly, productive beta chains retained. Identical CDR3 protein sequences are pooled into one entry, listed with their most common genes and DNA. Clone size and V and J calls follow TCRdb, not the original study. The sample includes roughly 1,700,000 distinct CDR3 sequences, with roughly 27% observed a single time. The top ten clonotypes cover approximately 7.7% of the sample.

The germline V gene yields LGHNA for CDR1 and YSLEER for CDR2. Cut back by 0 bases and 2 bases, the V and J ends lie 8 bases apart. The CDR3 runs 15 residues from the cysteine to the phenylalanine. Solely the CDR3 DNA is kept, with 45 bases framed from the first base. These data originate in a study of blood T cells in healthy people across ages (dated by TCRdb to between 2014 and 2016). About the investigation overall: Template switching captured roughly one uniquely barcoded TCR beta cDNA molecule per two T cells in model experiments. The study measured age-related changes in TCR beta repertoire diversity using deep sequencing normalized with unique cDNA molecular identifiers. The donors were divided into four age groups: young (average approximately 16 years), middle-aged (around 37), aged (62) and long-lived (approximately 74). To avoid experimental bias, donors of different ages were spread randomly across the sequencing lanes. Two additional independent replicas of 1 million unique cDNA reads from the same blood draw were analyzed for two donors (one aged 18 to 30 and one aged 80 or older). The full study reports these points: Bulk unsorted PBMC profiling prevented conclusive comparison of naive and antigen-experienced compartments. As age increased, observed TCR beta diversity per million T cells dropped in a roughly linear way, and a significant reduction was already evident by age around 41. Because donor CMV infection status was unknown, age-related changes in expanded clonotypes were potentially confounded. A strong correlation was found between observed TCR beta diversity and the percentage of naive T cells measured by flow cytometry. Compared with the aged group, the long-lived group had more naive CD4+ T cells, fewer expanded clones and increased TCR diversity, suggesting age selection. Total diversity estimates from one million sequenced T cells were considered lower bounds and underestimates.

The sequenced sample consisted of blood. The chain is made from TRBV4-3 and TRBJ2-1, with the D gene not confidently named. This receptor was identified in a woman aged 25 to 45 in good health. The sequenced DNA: TGCGCCAGCAGCCAAGATTACCTAGCCTACAATGAGCAGTTCTTC. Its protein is CASSQDYLAYNEQFF.